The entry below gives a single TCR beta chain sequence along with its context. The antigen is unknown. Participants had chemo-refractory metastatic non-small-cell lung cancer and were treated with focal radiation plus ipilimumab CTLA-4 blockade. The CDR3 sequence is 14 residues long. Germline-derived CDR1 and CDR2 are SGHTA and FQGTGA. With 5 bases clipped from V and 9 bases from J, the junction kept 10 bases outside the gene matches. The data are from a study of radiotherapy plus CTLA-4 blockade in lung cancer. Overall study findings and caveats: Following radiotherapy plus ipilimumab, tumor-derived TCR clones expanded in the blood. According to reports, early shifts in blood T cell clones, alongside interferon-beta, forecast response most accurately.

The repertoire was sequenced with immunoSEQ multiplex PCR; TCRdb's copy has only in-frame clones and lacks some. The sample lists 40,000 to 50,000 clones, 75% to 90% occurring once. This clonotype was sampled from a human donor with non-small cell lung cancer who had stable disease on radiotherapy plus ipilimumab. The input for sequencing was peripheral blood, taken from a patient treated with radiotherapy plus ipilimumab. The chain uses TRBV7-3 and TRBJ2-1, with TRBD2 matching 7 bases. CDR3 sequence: CASSPGLGRGEQFF. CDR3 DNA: TGTGCCAGCAGCCCAGGACTAGGGAGGGGTGAGCAGTTCTTC.